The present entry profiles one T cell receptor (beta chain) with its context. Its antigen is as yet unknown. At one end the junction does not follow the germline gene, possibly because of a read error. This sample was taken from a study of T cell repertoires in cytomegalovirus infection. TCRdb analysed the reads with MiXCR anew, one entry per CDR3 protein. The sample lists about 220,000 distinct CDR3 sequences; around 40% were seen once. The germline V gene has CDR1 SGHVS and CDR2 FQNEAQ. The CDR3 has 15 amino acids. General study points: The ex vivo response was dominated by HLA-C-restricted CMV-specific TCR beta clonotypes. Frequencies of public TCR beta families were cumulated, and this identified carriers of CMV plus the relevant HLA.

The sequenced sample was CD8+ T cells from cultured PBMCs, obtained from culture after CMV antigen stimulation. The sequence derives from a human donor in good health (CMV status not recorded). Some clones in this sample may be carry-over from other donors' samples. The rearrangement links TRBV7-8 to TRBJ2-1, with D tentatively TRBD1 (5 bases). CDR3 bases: TGTGCCAGAAGCTTCTGTCAGGGATCCTACAATGAGCCGTTCTTC. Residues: CARSFCQGSYNEPFF. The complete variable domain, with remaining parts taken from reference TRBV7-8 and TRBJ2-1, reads GAGVSQSPRYKVAKRGQDVALRCDPISGHVSLFWYQQALGQGPEFLTYFQNEAQLDKSGLPSDRFFAERPEGSVSTLKIQRTQQEDSAVYLCARSFCQGSYNEPFFGPGTRLTVL.